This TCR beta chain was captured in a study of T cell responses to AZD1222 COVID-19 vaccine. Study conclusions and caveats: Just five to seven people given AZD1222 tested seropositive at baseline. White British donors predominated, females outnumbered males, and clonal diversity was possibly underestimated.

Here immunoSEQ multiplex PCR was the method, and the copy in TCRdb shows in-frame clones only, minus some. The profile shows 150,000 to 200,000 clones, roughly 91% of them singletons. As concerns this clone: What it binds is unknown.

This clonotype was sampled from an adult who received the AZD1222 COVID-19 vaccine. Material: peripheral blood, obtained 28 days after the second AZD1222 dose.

Here the CDR3 DNA reads TGTGCCAGCAGCAAAGGGTTCACTGAAGCTTTCTTT. Its translation: CASSKGFTEAFF. This chain uses TRBV7-2 with TRBJ1-1, with D uncertain. Looked up from germline, CDR1 is SGHTA and CDR2 is FQGNSA. The CDR3 has 12 residues. V lost 5 bases and J 4 bases, leaving 8 bases between the germline ends.